Listed here are 13 T cell receptor beta chains from one sample, sequenced in a study of blood T cell repertoires in COVID-19. Using immunoSEQ multiplex PCR, the repertoire was profiled, and TCRdb retains in-frame clones only, with some absent. The repertoire holds around 150,000 clones, with approximately 91% as singletons. Specimen: peripheral blood. All receptors come from a man aged 18 to 30 with acute or convalescent COVID-19.

The chain joins TRBV5-5 to TRBJ2-3; 8 bases agree with TRBD2. Germline V gene lookup returns CDR1 SGHKS and CDR2 YYEKEE (reference sequence). CDR3 length: 16 residues. Germline trimming cut 3 bases from V and 2 bases from J; bases unmatched to any gene: 8. CDR3 sequence: CASSWLTSGDTDTQYF. CDR3 in DNA: TGTGCCAGCAGCTGGCTTACTAGCGGAGACACAGATACGCAGTATTTT. Full variable domain (missing parts from reference TRBV5-5 and TRBJ2-3): DAGVTQSPTHLIKTRGQQVTLRCSPISGHKSVSWYQQVLGQGPQFIFQYYEKEERGRGNFPDRFSARQFPNYSSELNVNALLLGDSALYLCASSWLTSGDTDTQYFGPGTRLTVL.

This clone has a single count. The rearrangement joins TRBV19 to TRBJ2-7, with D perhaps TRBD2 (6 bases). This CDR3 spans 16 amino acids. Trimming pared 2 bases from V and 0 bases from J, leaving 14 bases between. From germline, CDR1 is LNHDA and CDR2 SQIVND (reference sequence). CDR3 protein: CASSITRGLSSYEQYF. CDR3 nucleotide sequence: TGTGCCAGTAGTATAACCCGGGGACTTAGCTCCTACGAGCAGTACTTC.

This chain uses TRBV6-5 with TRBJ1-5; D might be TRBD1 (6 bases). Trimming took off 6 bases at V and 0 bases at J, with 9 bases between the two ends. The germline V gene encodes CDR1 MNHEY and CDR2 SVGAGI. This CDR3 contains 14 residues. CDR3 residues: CASRKTGSNQPQHF. In nucleotides, the CDR3 is TGTGCCAGCAGAAAGACAGGTAGCAATCAGCCCCAGCATTTT.

The CDR3 nucleotides are TGTGCCAGCAGCTTAGCTAGGCTCCTAGCGGGAGCCACCTCCTACGAGCAGTACTTC. Residues: CASSLARLLAGATSYEQYF. The rearrangement uses TRBV7-9 and TRBJ2-7; 10 nucleotides agree with TRBD2. This CDR3 has 19 residues. Trimming removed 0 bases from V and 0 bases from J; junction bases left unmatched: 11. Per germline, CDR1 SEHNR and CDR2 FQNEAQ (reference sequence).

The V and J genes are TRBV5-1 and TRBJ2-7; 10 bases agree with TRBD2. The germline V gene encodes CDR1 SGHRS and CDR2 YFSETQ. The V gene end was trimmed by 1 base and the J gene end by 4 bases; junction bases not matched to a gene: 11. This CDR3 spans 17 amino acids. The CDR3 loop is CASSLTHTSGVRYEQYF. CDR3 DNA sequence: TGCGCCAGCAGCTTGACCCACACTAGCGGGGTACGGTACGAGCAGTACTTC.

The rearrangement joins TRBV5-1 to TRBJ1-2; D is possibly TRBD1 (5 bases). Trimming took off 1 base at V and 4 bases at J, with 17 bases between the two ends. The CDR3 runs to 16 residues. Germline CDR1 reads SGHRS; CDR2 reads YFSETQ. This CDR3 reads CASSLNPTGDSYGYTF. The CDR3 DNA follows: TGCGCCAGCAGCTTGAATCCTACGGGTGACAGCTATGGCTACACCTTC.

V is TRBV27 and J is TRBJ2-3, with TRBD2 matching over 10 bases. V lost 11 bases to trimming and J lost 1 base; unmatched junction nucleotides: 15. This CDR3 is built from 17 residues. The germline gives CDR1 MNHEY, CDR2 SMNVEV (reference sequence). CDR3 sequence: CAVGLAGAIAGTDTQYF. In DNA, the CDR3 is TGTGCCGTTGGCCTAGCGGGAGCTATTGCGGGCACAGATACGCAGTATTTT.

The chain is built from TRBV7-2 and TRBJ2-5; D is uncertain. The CDR3 sequence is 13 residues long. Germline CDR1 reads SGHTA; CDR2 reads FQGNSA. Trimming pared 1 base from V and 4 bases from J, leaving 7 bases between. CDR3 in amino acids: CASSLELIETQYF. CDR3 DNA: TGTGCCAGCAGCTTAGAACTGATAGAGACCCAGTACTTC.

This chain joins TRBV5-1 and TRBJ2-7, with 13 bases that match TRBD2. Germline CDR1 is SGHRS and CDR2 is YFSETQ. V gave up 3 bases and J gave up 5 bases; unmatched junction bases: 5. The CDR3 runs 15 residues. The CDR3 is CASSSLAGGPDEQYF. The CDR3 nucleotides read TGCGCCAGCAGCTCACTAGCGGGAGGGCCCGACGAGCAGTACTTC.

J is TRBJ1-1 and V is TRBV7-2; 7 bases fit TRBD1. CDR3 length: 14 residues. J lost 7 bases, V lost 5 bases, and 10 bases had no gene match. Germline-derived CDR1 and CDR2 are SGHTA and FQGNSA. CDR3 sequence reads: CASSLAGTADEAFF. In DNA form, the CDR3 reads TGTGCCAGCAGCCTTGCCGGGACAGCAGATGAAGCTTTCTTT.

This chain links TRBV6-5 with TRBJ1-1; D remains ambiguous. This CDR3 contains 13 residues. CDR1 is MNHEY, CDR2 SVGAGI, per germline. V was shortened by 0 bases and J by 5 bases, with 7 bases between the two germline ends. CDR3: CASSYSDSTEAFF. CDR3 coding DNA: TGTGCCAGCAGTTACTCTGACTCGACTGAAGCTTTCTTT.

CDR3 amino acids: CASSLRGTGANVLTF. The DNA of the CDR3 is TGTGCCAGCAGCCTCAGGGGGACTGGGGCCAACGTCCTGACTTTC. This sequence joins TRBV3-1 (or the pseudogene TRBV3-2) and TRBJ2-6; 7 nucleotides agree with TRBD1. Unmatched junction bases numbered 2, after V lost 4 bases and J lost 2 bases. The germline CDR1 and CDR2 sequences are LGHDT and YNNKEL (reference sequence). This CDR3 has 15 residues.

A few counts support this clone. CDR3 protein: CASSPWDRDTGYTF. Written as DNA, the CDR3 is TGTGCCAGCAGCCCCTGGGACAGGGATACTGGCTACACCTTC. This chain links TRBV5-8 with TRBJ1-2; TRBD1 aligns across 9 bases. There are 14 residues in the CDR3. The V gene's germline CDR1 is SGHTS and CDR2 YDEGEE. V gave up 4 bases and J gave up 7 bases; unmatched junction bases: 8.